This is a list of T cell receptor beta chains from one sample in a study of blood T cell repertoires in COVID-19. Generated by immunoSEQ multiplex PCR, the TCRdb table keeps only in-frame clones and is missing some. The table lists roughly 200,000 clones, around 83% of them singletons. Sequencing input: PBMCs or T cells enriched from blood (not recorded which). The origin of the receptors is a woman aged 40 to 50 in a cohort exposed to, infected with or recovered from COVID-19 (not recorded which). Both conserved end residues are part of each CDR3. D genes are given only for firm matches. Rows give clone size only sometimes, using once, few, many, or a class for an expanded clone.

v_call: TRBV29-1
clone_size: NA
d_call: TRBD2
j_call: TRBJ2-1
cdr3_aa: CSVLGLADYNEQFF
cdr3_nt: TGCAGCGTCCTGGGACTAGCGGATTACAATGAGCAGTTCTTC

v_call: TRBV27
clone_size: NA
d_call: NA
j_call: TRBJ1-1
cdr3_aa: CASIGLDTEAFF
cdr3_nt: TGTGCCAGCATAGGACTTGACACTGAAGCTTTCTTT

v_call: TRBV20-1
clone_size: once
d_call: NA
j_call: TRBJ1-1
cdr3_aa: CSASGPRDTEAFF
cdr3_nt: TGCAGTGCTAGTGGACCGAGGGACACTGAAGCTTTCTTT

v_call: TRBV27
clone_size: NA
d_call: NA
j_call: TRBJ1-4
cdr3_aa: CASSFLGAEKLFF
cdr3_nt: TGTGCCAGCAGTTTTTTGGGGGCTGAAAAACTGTTTTTT

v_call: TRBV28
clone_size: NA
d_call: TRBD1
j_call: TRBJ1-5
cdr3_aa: CASTQTRGFHQPQHF
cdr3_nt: TGTGCCAGCACTCAGACCAGGGGGTTCCATCAGCCCCAGCATTTT

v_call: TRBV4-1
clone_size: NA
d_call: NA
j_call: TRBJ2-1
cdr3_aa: CASSQRDDSYNEQFF
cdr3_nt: TGCGCCAGCAGCCAGCGGGACGATTCCTACAATGAGCAGTTCTTC

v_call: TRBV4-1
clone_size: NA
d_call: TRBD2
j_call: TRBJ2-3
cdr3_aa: CASSQEAPSGGTDTQYF
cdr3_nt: TGCGCCAGCAGCCAAGAAGCTCCTAGCGGGGGTACAGATACGCAGTATTTT

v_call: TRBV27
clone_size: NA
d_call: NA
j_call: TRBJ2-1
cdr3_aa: CASSLSPGSILNEQFF
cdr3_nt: TGTGCCAGCAGTTTATCGCCAGGGTCCATCCTTAATGAGCAGTTCTTC

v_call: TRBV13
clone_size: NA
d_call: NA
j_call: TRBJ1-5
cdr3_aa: CASSPSGSNQPQHF
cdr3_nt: TGTGCCAGCAGCCCGTCGGGAAGCAATCAGCCCCAGCATTTT

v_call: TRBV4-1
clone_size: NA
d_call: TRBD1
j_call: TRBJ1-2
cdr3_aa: CASSQAGQAVRVNGYTF
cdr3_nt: TGCGCCAGCAGCCAAGCGGGACAGGCCGTCAGGGTGAACGGCTACACCTTC

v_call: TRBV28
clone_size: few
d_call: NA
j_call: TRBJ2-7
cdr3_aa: CASSAGPTYEQYF
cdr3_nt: TGTGCCAGCAGTGCGGGTCCCACCTACGAGCAGTACTTC

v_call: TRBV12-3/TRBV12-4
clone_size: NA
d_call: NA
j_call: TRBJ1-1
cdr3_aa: CASSGQYGTEAFF
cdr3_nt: TGTGCCAGCAGTGGACAGTATGGAACTGAAGCTTTCTTT

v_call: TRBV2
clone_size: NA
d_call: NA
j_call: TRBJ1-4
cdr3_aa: CASGRRSNEKLFF
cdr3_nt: TGTGCCAGCGGCCGCAGATCTAATGAAAAACTGTTTTTT

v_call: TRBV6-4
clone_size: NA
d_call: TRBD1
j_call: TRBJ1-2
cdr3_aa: CASSDGGQSSEGYTF
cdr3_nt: TGTGCCAGCAGTGACGGGGGACAGTCCTCGGAAGGCTACACCTTC

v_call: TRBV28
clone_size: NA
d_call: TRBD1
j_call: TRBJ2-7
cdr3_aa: CASSKTRTGASYEQYF
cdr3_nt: TGTGCCAGCAGTAAAACTAGGACAGGGGCCTCCTACGAGCAGTACTTC

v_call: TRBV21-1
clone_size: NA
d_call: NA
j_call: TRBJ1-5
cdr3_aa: CASSKEISGVGNNQPQHF
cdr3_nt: TGTGCCAGCAGCAAAGAGATTTCAGGGGTTGGGAACAATCAGCCCCAGCATTTT

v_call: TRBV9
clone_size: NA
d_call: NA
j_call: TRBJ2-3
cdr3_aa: CASSVSGTDTDTQYF
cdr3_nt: TGTGCCAGCAGCGTCTCCGGGACTGACACAGATACGCAGTATTTT

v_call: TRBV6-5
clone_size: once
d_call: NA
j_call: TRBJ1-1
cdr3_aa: CASSQGMNTEAFF
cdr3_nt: TGTGCCAGCAGCCAGGGAATGAACACTGAAGCTTTCTTT

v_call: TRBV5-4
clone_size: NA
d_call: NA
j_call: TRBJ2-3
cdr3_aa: CASSPRSSVVADTQYF
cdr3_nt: TGTGCCAGCAGCCCCCGTAGTAGCGTGGTGGCAGATACGCAGTATTTT

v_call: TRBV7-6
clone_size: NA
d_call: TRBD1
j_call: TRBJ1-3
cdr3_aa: CASSPGQGHHSSGNTIYF
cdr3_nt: TGTGCCAGCAGCCCGGGACAGGGGCATCACAGCTCTGGAAACACCATATATTTT

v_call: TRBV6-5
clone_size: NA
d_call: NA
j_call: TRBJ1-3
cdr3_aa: CASSPPSGNTIYF
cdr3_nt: TGTGCCAGCAGTCCCCCCTCGGGAAACACCATATATTTT

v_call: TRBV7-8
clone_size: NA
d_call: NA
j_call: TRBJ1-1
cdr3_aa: CASSTRGGTEAFF
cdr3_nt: TGTGCCAGCAGCACTCGGGGGGGGACTGAAGCTTTCTTT

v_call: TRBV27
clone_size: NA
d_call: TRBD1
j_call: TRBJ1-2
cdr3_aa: CASSLYPGGAMGYTF
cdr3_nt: TGTGCCAGCAGTTTATATCCAGGGGGCGCGATGGGCTACACCTTC

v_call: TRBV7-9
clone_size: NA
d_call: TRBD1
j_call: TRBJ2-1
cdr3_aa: CASSSTGRISYNEQFF
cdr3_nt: TGTGCCAGCAGCTCGACAGGGAGAATTTCCTACAATGAGCAGTTCTTC

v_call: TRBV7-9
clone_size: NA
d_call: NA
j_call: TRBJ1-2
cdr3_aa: CASSRDYQGGYGYTF
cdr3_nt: TGTGCCAGCAGCAGAGATTACCAGGGAGGCTATGGCTACACCTTC

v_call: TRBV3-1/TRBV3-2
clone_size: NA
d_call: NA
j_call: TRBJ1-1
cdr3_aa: CASSQEGRKNTEAFF
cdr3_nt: TGTGCCAGCAGCCAAGAAGGCAGGAAGAACACTGAAGCTTTCTTT

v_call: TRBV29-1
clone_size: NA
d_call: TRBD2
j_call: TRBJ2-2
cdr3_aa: CSVELGLGWAGELFF
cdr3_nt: TGCAGCGTTGAATTGGGACTAGGTTGGGCCGGGGAGCTGTTTTTT

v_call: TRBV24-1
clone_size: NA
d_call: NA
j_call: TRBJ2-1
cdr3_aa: CATSAWTILPGDEQFF
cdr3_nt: TGTGCCACCAGTGCGTGGACTATCTTACCTGGGGATGAGCAGTTCTTC

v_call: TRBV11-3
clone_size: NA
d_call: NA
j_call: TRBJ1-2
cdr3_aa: CASSLDPRGGYTF
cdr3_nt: TGTGCCAGCAGCTTAGATCCTCGGGGAGGCTACACCTTC

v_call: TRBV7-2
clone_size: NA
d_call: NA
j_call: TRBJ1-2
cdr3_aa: CASSFGGIHGYTF
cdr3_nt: TGTGCCAGCAGCTTTGGGGGGATCCATGGCTACACCTTC

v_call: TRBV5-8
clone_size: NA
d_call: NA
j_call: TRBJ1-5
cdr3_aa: CASSLPGVPQHF
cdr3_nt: TGTGCCAGCAGCTTGCCGGGGGTGCCCCAGCATTTT

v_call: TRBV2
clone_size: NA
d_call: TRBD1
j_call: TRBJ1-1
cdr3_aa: CASSELVTGQIEAFF
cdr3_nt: TGTGCCAGCAGTGAATTGGTGACAGGGCAGATTGAAGCTTTCTTT